A selection of T cell receptor beta chains follows, all from one sample in a study of blood T cell repertoires in COVID-19. Sequenced by immunoSEQ multiplex PCR; TCRdb stores in-frame clones only, minus some. The sample comprises over 120,000 clones, 70% to 85% of which are singletons, and 3% to 3.5% rests with the top ten. The sample taken for sequencing was peripheral blood. These receptors originate from a woman older than 75 with acute or convalescent COVID-19. CDR3s include the opening cysteine and the closing phenylalanine or tryptophan. A D gene is named only where the DNA matches it firmly. Rows may omit the clone size; those that give it use once, few, many or a size class.

>-|15|-|TRBV19|TRBJ2-2
TGTGCCAGTAGTATTGGGCAGACAGACACCGGGGAGCTGTTTTTT
CASSIGQTDTGELFF
>-|14|TRBD1|TRBV10-3|TRBJ1-4
TGTGCCATCAGTGGGGGGACAGGGGTCGAAAAACTGTTTTTT
CAISGGTGVEKLFF
>-|17|-|TRBV4-1|TRBJ1-2
TGCGCCAGCAGCCACGTACGGGGGTCGAGGACTAACTATGGCTACACCTTC
CASSHVRGSRTNYGYTF
>once|17|TRBD1|TRBV27|TRBJ1-3
TGTGCCAGCAGCCCTTGGACAGGACCGAGCTCTGGAAACACCATATATTTT
CASSPWTGPSSGNTIYF
>-|13|-|TRBV21-1|TRBJ2-7
TGTGTCAGCAGCAAAAACTCCTCCTACGAGCAGTACTTC
CVSSKNSSYEQYF
>-|11|-|TRBV5-1|TRBJ1-2
TGCGCCAGCAGCTCAAGAGGGGGCTACACCTTC
CASSSRGGYTF
>-|17|-|TRBV7-8|TRBJ1-3
TGTGCCAGCAGCTTAGAGGCAGGGGCGAACTCTGGAAACACCATATATTTT
CASSLEAGANSGNTIYF
>-|15|-|TRBV21-1|TRBJ2-3
TGTGCCAGCAGTCCAGGACAGGCCTTCACAGATACGCAGTATTTT
CASSPGQAFTDTQYF
>-|14|TRBD2|TRBV7-9|TRBJ2-5
TGTGCCAGCAGCTTCGGGGGGGCCCAAGAGACCCAGTACTTC
CASSFGGAQETQYF
>-|16|-|TRBV18|TRBJ1-4
TGTGCCAGCTCACCACCGAATAATCAGGGTGGTGAAAAACTGTTTTTT
CASSPPNNQGGEKLFF
>once|14|-|TRBV19|TRBJ1-2
TGTGCCAGTAGTCCCGGGACAACTAATTATGGCTACACCTTC
CASSPGTTNYGYTF
>-|16|-|TRBV21-1|TRBJ1-2
TGTGCCAGCAGCAAAGGCCCAATCGGGGTAAACTATGGCTACACCTTC
CASSKGPIGVNYGYTF
>-|19|TRBD1|TRBV5-1|TRBJ1-2
TGCGCCAGCAGCCCGTCACTGTTCCGGGACAGGCCTACTAACTATGGCTACACCTTC
CASSPSLFRDRPTNYGYTF
>-|16|TRBD1|TRBV3-1/TRBV3-2|TRBJ1-1
TGTGCCAGCAGCCCGCACATAGGGGGCAAGGACACTGAAGCTTTCTTT
CASSPHIGGKDTEAFF
>-|13|-|TRBV4-3|TRBJ1-1
TGCGCCAGCAGCCTTTCCCTACCGGCTGAAGCTTTCTTT
CASSLSLPAEAFF
>-|15|TRBD2|TRBV5-4|TRBJ2-5
TGTGCCAGCAGCCGAGGGACTAGCGGGCAAGAGACCCAGTACTTC
CASSRGTSGQETQYF
>-|15|-|TRBV19|TRBJ1-1
TGTGCCAGCGCTCGGACAGTCGGGTGGAACACTGAAGCTTTCTTT
CASARTVGWNTEAFF
>-|16|TRBD2|TRBV9|TRBJ2-3
TGTGCCAGCAGTGTAGCCCCCGGGGGGAGCACAGATACGCAGTATTTT
CASSVAPGGSTDTQYF
>-|16|TRBD1|TRBV5-1|TRBJ1-4
TGCGCCAGCAGCCAGAACGGACAGGGAGGGGGTGAAAAACTGTTTTTT
CASSQNGQGGGEKLFF
>once|12|-|TRBV7-9|TRBJ1-2
TGTGCCAGCAGCTACAGGGATGGGGGCTACACCTTC
CASSYRDGGYTF
>-|13|-|TRBV19|TRBJ2-3
TGTGCCAGTAGGAGGCCGGCCGCAGATACGCAGTATTTT
CASRRPAADTQYF
>-|16|TRBD1|TRBV7-2|TRBJ2-3
TGTGCCAGCAGGTCCGGGACAGGGGGCAGCACAGATACGCAGTATTTT
CASRSGTGGSTDTQYF
>-|15|-|TRBV5-1|TRBJ2-4
TGCGCCAGCAGCTTGGGCGGGTCAGCCAAAAACATTCAGTACTTC
CASSLGGSAKNIQYF
>-|13|TRBD2|TRBV12-3/TRBV12-4|TRBJ2-5
TGTGCCACCGCCGGGGGGGGTCAAGAGACCCAGTACTTC
CATAGGGQETQYF
>-|13|-|TRBV18|TRBJ1-3
TGTGCCAGCTCACCCGCCAGGGTGGACACCATATATTTT
CASSPARVDTIYF
>-|13|TRBD1|TRBV10-3|TRBJ1-2
TGTGCCTCCAGGGGACAGGGAGACTATGGCTACACCTTC
CASRGQGDYGYTF
>-|17|-|TRBV4-3|TRBJ1-2
TGCGCCAGCAGCCCGACAGCTGTTAAGGGCGGGAGCTATGGCTACACCTTC
CASSPTAVKGGSYGYTF
>-|12|-|TRBV2|TRBJ1-2
TGTGCCAGCAGTGAAGCAGCCTATGGCTACACCTTC
CASSEAAYGYTF
>-|15|-|TRBV5-4|TRBJ1-5
TGTGCCAGCAGCTTATCGGGGGATAGCAATCAGCCCCAGCATTTT
CASSLSGDSNQPQHF
>-|17|-|TRBV5-1|TRBJ1-2
TGCGCCAGCAGCTTAGACCCGGCGGGGGGGGCTAACTATGGCTACACCTTC
CASSLDPAGGANYGYTF
>-|15|-|TRBV5-5|TRBJ2-7
TGTGCCAGCAGCTTGAGGACAGGAGGGACCTACGAGCAGTACTTC
CASSLRTGGTYEQYF
>-|15|-|TRBV7-9|TRBJ2-5
TGTGCCAGCAGCTCTCTAGCTCAGGTCAAAGAGACCCAGTACTTC
CASSSLAQVKETQYF
>-|14|-|TRBV3-1/TRBV3-2|TRBJ2-7
TGTGCCAGCAGCCAAGGAAATTTCGAGCACGAGCAGTACTTC
CASSQGNFEHEQYF
>-|15|-|TRBV29-1|TRBJ1-2
TGCAGCGTTGTCGTATATCGGGTCGGGCGGGACGGCTACACCTTC
CSVVVYRVGRDGYTF
>few|12|-|TRBV9|TRBJ1-2
TGTGCCAGCAGCCCACACAGTTATGGCTACACCTTC
CASSPHSYGYTF
>-|15|-|TRBV7-9|TRBJ1-2
TGTGCCAGCAGCTTAGCGGAGGGCACGACGGCGGGCTACACCTTC
CASSLAEGTTAGYTF
>-|13|-|TRBV6-5|TRBJ1-2
TGTGCCAGCAGTTCACAGGGAAACTATGGCTACACCTTC
CASSSQGNYGYTF
>-|14|-|TRBV6-5|TRBJ1-2
TGTGCCAGCAGTTACTCGGTCGCGGACTATGGCTACACCTTC
CASSYSVADYGYTF
>once|15|TRBD1|TRBV6-1|TRBJ1-4
TGTGCCAGCAGTGAAGAAGGGACAGGGTGGGAAAAACTGTTTTTT
CASSEEGTGWEKLFF
>-|17|TRBD1|TRBV6-6|TRBJ1-3
TGTGCCAGCAGTCCCCTTGACAGGGGGCGAGGTGGAAACACCATATATTTT
CASSPLDRGRGGNTIYF
>-|14|-|TRBV27|TRBJ1-1
TGTGCCAGCATGGGACACAAGATGAACACTGAAGCTTTCTTT
CASMGHKMNTEAFF
>-|13|TRBD1|TRBV18|TRBJ2-5
TGTGCCAGCGCGGGACAGGCCAAAGAGACCCAGTACTTC
CASAGQAKETQYF
>-|14|-|TRBV15|TRBJ1-6
TGTGCCACCAGGGAAGGGGCAGTTAATTCACCCCTCCACTTT
CATREGAVNSPLHF
>few|17|TRBD1|TRBV30|TRBJ1-1
TGTGCCTGGAGTGAGGTTCGCATCTGGGACAGGTTGTCTGAAGCTTTCTTT
CAWSEVRIWDRLSEAFF
>-|18|-|TRBV27|TRBJ1-6
TGTGCCAGCAGTTTATCGAGAGGGGGAAGCTCCTATAATTCACCCCTCCACTTT
CASSLSRGGSSYNSPLHF
>-|14|-|TRBV5-8|TRBJ1-1
TGTGCCAGCAGTCCTATCAGGGCGAACACTGAAGCTTTCTTT
CASSPIRANTEAFF
>few|15|TRBD1|TRBV27|TRBJ1-2
TGTGCCAGCAGTTCCGTCCGGACAGGGGGCAACGGCTACACCTTC
CASSSVRTGGNGYTF
>-|15|TRBD1|TRBV9|TRBJ1-6
TGTGCCAGCAGCGAAAGGACAGGGCAGGATTCACCCCTCCACTTT
CASSERTGQDSPLHF
>-|15|TRBD2|TRBV5-4|TRBJ2-5
TGTGCCAGCAGCCGGAGAGCGGGGGGGCCAGAGACCCAGTACTTC
CASSRRAGGPETQYF
>-|16|-|TRBV5-4|TRBJ1-6
TGTGCCAGCAGCAGAACCGGGACCGGGGGAGTGTCACCCCTCCACTTT
CASSRTGTGGVSPLHF
>-|13|-|TRBV19|TRBJ1-2
TGTGCCAGTAGTTCCGGGACTGTCTATGGCTACACCTTC
CASSSGTVYGYTF
>-|17|TRBD1|TRBV5-4|TRBJ1-2
TGTGCCAGCAGCTTGATGTGGTCGGACAGGGACGACTATGGCTACACCTTC
CASSLMWSDRDDYGYTF
>-|12|-|TRBV7-9|TRBJ2-2
TGTGCCAGCAGCTTGATCGGCGGGGAGCTGTTTTTT
CASSLIGGELFF
>-|14|-|TRBV6-2/TRBV6-3|TRBJ1-5
TGTGCCAGCAGCCCGGGAGAACATGGACAGCCCCAGCATTTT
CASSPGEHGQPQHF
>-|12|-|TRBV6-5|TRBJ1-2
TGTGCCAGCAGTTACGGGACAAATGGCTACACCTTC
CASSYGTNGYTF
>-|15|TRBD1|TRBV2|TRBJ2-1
TGTGCCAGCAGTTGGGACAGGGGAATATACAATGAGCAGTTCTTC
CASSWDRGIYNEQFF
>-|13|-|TRBV28|TRBJ1-2
TGTGCCAGCAGTTTAGGCAGATTATATGGCTACACCTTC
CASSLGRLYGYTF
>-|15|-|TRBV2|TRBJ1-2
TGTGCCAGCAGTCTCCGGGACTTTACCCTGAGGGGCTACACCTTC
CASSLRDFTLRGYTF
>once|15|-|TRBV27|TRBJ1-5
TGTGCCAGCAGTTTAAGACAGTATCGCAATCAGCCCCAGCATTTT
CASSLRQYRNQPQHF